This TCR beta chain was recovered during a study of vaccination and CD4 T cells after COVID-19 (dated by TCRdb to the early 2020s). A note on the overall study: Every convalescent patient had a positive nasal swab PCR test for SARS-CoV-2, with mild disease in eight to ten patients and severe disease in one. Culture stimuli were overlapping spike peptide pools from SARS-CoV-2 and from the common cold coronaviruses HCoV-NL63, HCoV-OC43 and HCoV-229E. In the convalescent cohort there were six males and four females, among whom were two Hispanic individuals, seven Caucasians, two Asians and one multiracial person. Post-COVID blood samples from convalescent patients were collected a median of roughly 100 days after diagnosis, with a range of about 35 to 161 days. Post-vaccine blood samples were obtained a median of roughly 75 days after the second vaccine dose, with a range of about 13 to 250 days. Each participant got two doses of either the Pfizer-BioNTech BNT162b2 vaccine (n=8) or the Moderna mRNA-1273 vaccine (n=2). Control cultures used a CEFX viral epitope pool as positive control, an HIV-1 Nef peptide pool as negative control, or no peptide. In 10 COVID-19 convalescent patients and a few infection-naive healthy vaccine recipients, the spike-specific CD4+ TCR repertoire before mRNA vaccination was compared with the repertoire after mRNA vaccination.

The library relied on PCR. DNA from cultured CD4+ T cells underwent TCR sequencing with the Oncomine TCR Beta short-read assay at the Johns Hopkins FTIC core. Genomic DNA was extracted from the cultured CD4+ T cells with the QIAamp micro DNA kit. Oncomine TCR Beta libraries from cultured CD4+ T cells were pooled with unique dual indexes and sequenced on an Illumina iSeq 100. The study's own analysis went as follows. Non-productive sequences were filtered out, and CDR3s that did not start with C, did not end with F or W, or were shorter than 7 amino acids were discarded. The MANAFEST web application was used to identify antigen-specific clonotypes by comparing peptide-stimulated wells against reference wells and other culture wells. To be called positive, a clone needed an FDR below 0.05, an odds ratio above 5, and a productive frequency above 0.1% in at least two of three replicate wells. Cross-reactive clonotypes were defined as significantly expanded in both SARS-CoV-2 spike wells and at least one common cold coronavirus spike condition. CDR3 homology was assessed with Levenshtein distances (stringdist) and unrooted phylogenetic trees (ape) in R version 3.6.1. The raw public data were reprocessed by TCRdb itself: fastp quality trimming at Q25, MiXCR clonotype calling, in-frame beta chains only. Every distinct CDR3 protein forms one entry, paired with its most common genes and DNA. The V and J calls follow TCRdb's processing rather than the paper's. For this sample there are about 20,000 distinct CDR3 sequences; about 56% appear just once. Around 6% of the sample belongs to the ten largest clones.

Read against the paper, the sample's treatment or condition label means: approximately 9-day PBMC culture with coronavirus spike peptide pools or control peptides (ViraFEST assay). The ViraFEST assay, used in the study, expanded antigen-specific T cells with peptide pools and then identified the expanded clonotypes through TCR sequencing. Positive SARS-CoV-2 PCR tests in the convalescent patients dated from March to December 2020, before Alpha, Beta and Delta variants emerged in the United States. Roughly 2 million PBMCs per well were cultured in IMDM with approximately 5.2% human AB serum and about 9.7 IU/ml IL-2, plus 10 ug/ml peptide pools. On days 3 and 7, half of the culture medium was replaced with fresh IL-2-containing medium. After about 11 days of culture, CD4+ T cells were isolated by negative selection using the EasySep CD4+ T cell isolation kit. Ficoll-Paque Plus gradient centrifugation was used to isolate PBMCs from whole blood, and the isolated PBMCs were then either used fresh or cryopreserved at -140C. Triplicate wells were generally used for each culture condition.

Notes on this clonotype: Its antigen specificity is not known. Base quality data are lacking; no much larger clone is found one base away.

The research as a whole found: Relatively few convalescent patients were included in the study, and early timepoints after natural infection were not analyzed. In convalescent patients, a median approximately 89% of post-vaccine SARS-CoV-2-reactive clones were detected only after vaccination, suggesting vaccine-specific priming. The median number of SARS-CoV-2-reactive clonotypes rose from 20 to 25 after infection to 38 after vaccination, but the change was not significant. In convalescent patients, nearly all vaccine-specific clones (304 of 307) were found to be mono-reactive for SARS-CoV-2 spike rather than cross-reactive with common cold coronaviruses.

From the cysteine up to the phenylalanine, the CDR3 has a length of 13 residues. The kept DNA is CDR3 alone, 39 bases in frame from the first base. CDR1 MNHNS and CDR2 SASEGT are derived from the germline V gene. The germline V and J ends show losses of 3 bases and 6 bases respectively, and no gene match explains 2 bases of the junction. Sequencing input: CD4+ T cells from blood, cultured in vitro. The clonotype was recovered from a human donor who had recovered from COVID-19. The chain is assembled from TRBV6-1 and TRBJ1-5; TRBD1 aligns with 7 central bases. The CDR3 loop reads CASSEDRSQPQHF. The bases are TGTGCCAGCAGTGAGGACAGGTCTCAGCCCCAGCATTTT.